This TCR beta chain was captured in a study of blood T cells in healthy people across ages. Broader study findings: Bulk PBMC profiling left naive and antigen-experienced comparisons inconclusive. Older age coincided with a roughly linear decline in TCR beta diversity per million T cells.

There were healthy Caucasian individuals from Russia, aged about 6 to 95, serving as donors. Next came a second PCR, run for about 6 to 11 cycles, which used a sample-barcoded 5' primer along with a J-beta primer mix. TCRdb reprocessed the 5' RACE reads with MiXCR, giving one entry per CDR3 protein. The data contain roughly 1.6 million distinct CDR3 sequences, roughly 30% of them singletons. A word on this clonotype: Its antigen remains unknown.

The CDR3 has 14 amino acids. The germline CDR1 and CDR2 sequences are SNHLY and FYNNEI. The sequencing input was blood. The receptor's source is a woman aged 25 to 39 in good health. This chain uses TRBV2 with TRBJ1-2; possible D gene TRBD1, 6 bases. The DNA of the CDR3 is TGTGTCAACGTGCGACAGGCGCCATGGGGTGGCTACACCTTC. Encoded protein: CVNVRQAPWGGYTF.